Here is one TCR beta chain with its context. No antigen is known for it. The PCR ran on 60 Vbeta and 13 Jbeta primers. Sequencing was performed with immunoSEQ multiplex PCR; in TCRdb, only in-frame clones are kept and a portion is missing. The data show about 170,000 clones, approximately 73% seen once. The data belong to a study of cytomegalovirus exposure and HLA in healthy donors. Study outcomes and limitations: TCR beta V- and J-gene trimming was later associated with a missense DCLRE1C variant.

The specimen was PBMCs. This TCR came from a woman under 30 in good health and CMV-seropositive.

The CDR3 spells CAIRGDRGTMNTEAFF. CDR3 DNA sequence: TGTGCCATCAGAGGTGACAGGGGGACCATGAACACTGAAGCTTTCTTT. This chain connects TRBV10-3 to TRBJ1-1; 9 nucleotides agree with TRBD1. CDR1 and CDR2 (germline): ENHRY, SYGVKD. J was trimmed by 0 bases and V by 6 bases; bases with no gene match: 8. CDR3 size: 16 residues.